The 5 T cell receptor beta chains below all came from one sample that was sequenced in a study of blood T cell repertoires in COVID-19. Sequencing used immunoSEQ multiplex PCR; TCRdb keeps in-frame clones, though not all of them. The data contain 96,000 or so clones, roughly 80% of them singletons. Material for sequencing was peripheral blood. These receptors were taken from an older man with COVID-19, enrolled during active disease.

The chain uses TRBV30 and TRBJ2-7; unclear D gene. With 1 base removed from V and 4 bases from J, the gap between germline ends came to 5 bases. The CDR3 contains 11 residues. Germline V gene data show CDR1 as GTSNPN and CDR2 as SVGIG (reference sequence). DNA of the CDR3: TGTGCCTGGAGTGGTACATACGAGCAGTACTTC. Its translation is CAWSGTYEQYF.

V gene TRBV7-8 combines with J gene TRBJ2-5, with D maybe TRBD1 (5 bases). The V gene's germline CDR1 is SGHVS and CDR2 FQNEAQ. This CDR3 comprises 15 residues. The V gene lost 0 bases and the J gene lost 4 bases, with 12 bases spanning the gap. For the CDR3, the DNA is TGTGCCAGCAGCTTAGCGGCAGGGTCCGGAGAGACCCAGTACTTC. Translating gives CASSLAAGSGETQYF.

V and J are TRBV7-9 and TRBJ2-7, with 12 nucleotides matching TRBD2. CDR1 SEHNR and CDR2 FQNEAQ come from the germline V gene (reference sequence). The J segment lost 2 bases and the V segment lost 5 bases, leaving 4 bases of the junction unmatched. This CDR3 spans 15 amino acids. CDR3 in amino acids: CASSRTSGGPYEQYF. The CDR3 nucleotides read TGTGCCAGCAGCCGAACTAGCGGGGGGCCCTACGAGCAGTACTTC.

The chain uses TRBV12-3 or TRBV12-4 and TRBJ1-3, with 7 bases lining up with TRBD1. Trimming cost V 4 bases and J 4 bases; bases outside gene matches: 1. The CDR3 has 13 residues. As DNA, the CDR3 is TGTGCCAGCAGTTCGGGACAGGGAAACACCATATATTTT. The encoded protein is CASSSGQGNTIYF.

The rearrangement links TRBV4-1 to TRBJ2-3, with 10 bases identical to TRBD2. Germline CDR1 is MGHRA and CDR2 is YSYEKL. The J segment lost 0 bases and the V segment lost 2 bases, leaving 5 bases of the junction unmatched. This CDR3 comprises 17 residues. CDR3 sequence: CASSQRAGGPSTDTQYF. The CDR3, as DNA: TGCGCCAGCAGCCAACGAGCGGGAGGGCCGAGCACAGATACGCAGTATTTT.